Sequencing of this TCR beta chain was carried out in a study of beta chain features in type 1 diabetes. Whole-study results and caveats: Moderately but significantly shorter TCRB CDR3s were found in Type 1 diabetes patients in all four CD4+ subsets. Across patients, naive, central memory and Treg TCRB repertoires exhibited apparently greater similarity than was observed across healthy donors.

Remarks on this clone: Its antigen is unknown.

As every portion of the isolated RNA was reverse transcribed, the sequencing read expressed TCRB transcripts. Measured with immunoSEQ multiplex PCR; TCRdb has only the in-frame clones, and not every one. The sample holds approximately 730,000 clones; about an eighth are singletons and the top ten take 0.022%. Sequenced input: naive CD4+ T cells from blood. The origin of this receptor is a man between 18 and 35 years old with type 1 diabetes.

The CDR3 DNA reads as TGTGCCAGCTCATCCACCGGGGGACAAAACTATGGCTACACCTTC. This translates into CASSSTGGQNYGYTF. V is TRBV18 and J is TRBJ1-2, with a weak D call TRBD1 (6 bases). V was pared by 5 bases and J by 2 bases, with 15 bases between. Germline V gene sequence: CDR1 KGHSH, CDR2 LQKENI. The CDR3 has 15 amino acids.